These 20 T cell receptor beta chains were sequenced from one sample in a study of blood T cells in healthy people across ages. The use of a sample-barcoded 5' primer and a J-beta primer mix characterized a second PCR of about 7 to 12 cycles. TCRdb re-called the 5' RACE reads with MiXCR, one entry per CDR3 protein. The top ten hold about 6.3% of the sample, which has over 1,300,000 distinct CDR3 sequences, 45% to 70% seen once. Sequencing input: blood. These TCRs come from a man aged 18 to 30 in good health.

V and J are TRBV6-6 and TRBJ1-4, with 7 bases matching TRBD1. Germline CDR1 reads MNHNY; CDR2 reads SVGAGI (reference sequence). Trimming removed 9 bases from V and 8 bases from J; junction bases left unmatched: 3. The CDR3 spans 11 residues. This chain's CDR3 is CASKTGEKLFF. The CDR3 region has the DNA TGTGCCAGTAAGACAGGGGAAAAACTGTTTTTT.

This clonotype was detected ten times or more. CDR3 amino acids: CASSLTSGGAKEQFF. In DNA form, the CDR3 reads TGTGCCAGCAGTCTGACTAGCGGGGGGGCTAAGGAGCAGTTCTTC. This chain uses TRBV12-3 or TRBV12-4 with TRBJ2-1; 14 bases match TRBD2. Trimming removed 5 bases from V and 10 bases from J; junction bases left unmatched: 7. The CDR3 totals 15 residues.

In this sample, this clonotype turned up once. This chain uses TRBV7-2 with TRBJ2-7, with a possible D match to TRBD2 (6 bases). V dropped 3 bases and J dropped 7 bases, with 10 bases sitting between them. Per the germline V gene, CDR1 is SGHTA and CDR2 is FQGNSA. The CDR3 runs to 12 residues. CDR3 region: CASSLDYLEQYF. In nucleotides, the CDR3 is TGTGCCAGCAGCTTGGACTATCTTGAGCAGTACTTC.

This sequence joins TRBV6-1 and TRBJ1-1; D is ambiguous. The CDR3 loop spans 13 amino acids. Germline CDR1 and CDR2: MNHNS and SASEGT. The V and J ends lost 2 bases and 0 bases respectively, with 4 bases between them. CDR3 nucleotide sequence: TGTGCCAGCAGTGAACGCGTGAACACTGAAGCTTTCTTT. Encoded protein: CASSERVNTEAFF.

This clonotype was seen only a few times. V gene TRBV20-1 combines with J gene TRBJ2-1, with 10 nucleotides matching TRBD1. The germline V gene encodes CDR1 DFQATT and CDR2 SNEGSKA (reference sequence). V trimming: 4 bases; J trimming: 8 bases; junction bases outside the gene matches: 5. This CDR3 is 13 amino acids long. The CDR3 protein is CSAIGDRGYEQFF. The CDR3 coding sequence is TGCAGTGCTATAGGGGACAGGGGATATGAGCAGTTCTTC.

The J gene is TRBJ2-7, the V gene TRBV4-1, with a weak D call TRBD1 (5 bases). Germline assignment: CDR1 MGHRA and CDR2 YSYEKL. V shed 2 bases and J shed 7 bases, with 15 bases lying between them. The CDR3 runs to 14 residues. For the CDR3, the DNA is TGCGCCAGCAGCCAACAGGGCCACCCTAATGAGCAGTACTTC. Encoded protein: CASSQQGHPNEQYF.

The gene calls are TRBV6-6 and TRBJ1-1, with D tentatively TRBD1 (6 bases). The germline V gene has CDR1 MNHNY and CDR2 SVGAGI (reference sequence). Between the trimmed V and J ends, which lost 8 bases and 5 bases, there was a span of 21 bases. This CDR3 comprises 15 residues. CDR3 DNA: TGTGCCAGCTCCCGGTCTGAGGGGAGGGGGACTGAAGCTTTCTTT. Its protein is CASSRSEGRGTEAFF.

The chain joins TRBV13 to TRBJ2-7; the D gene is possibly TRBD1 (6 bases). The V gene's germline CDR1 is PRHDT and CDR2 FYEKMQ (reference sequence). The V end was cut by 0 bases, the J end by 2 bases, with 14 bases between. The CDR3 is 16 residues long. CDR3 region: CASSLGSGQLTYEQYF. Here the CDR3 DNA reads TGTGCCAGCAGCTTAGGCAGTGGACAGTTGACCTACGAGCAGTACTTC.

This clonotype was detected once. The J gene is TRBJ2-7, the V gene TRBV7-2; D is possibly TRBD2 (5 bases). Trimming pared 5 bases from V and 3 bases from J, leaving 26 bases between. The length of the CDR3 is 18 residues. Looked up from germline, CDR1 is SGHTA and CDR2 is FQGNSA. CDR3 protein: CASSAISGRASKGYEQYF. The CDR3 nucleotides are TGTGCCAGCAGCGCCATCTCTGGGCGGGCCAGCAAGGGCTACGAGCAGTACTTC.

The gene calls are TRBV6-1 and TRBJ2-7, with TRBD2 matching over 9 bases. CDR3 length equals 14 residues. In germline, CDR1 is MNHNS, CDR2 SASEGT. V was pared by 6 bases and J by 7 bases, with 10 bases of the junction left unmatched. In DNA, the CDR3 is TGTGCCAGCAGCCGAGCGGGGGGAACGGGTGAGCAGTACTTC. This translates into CASSRAGGTGEQYF.

This clonotype was observed a handful of times. The genes are TRBV3-1 and TRBJ1-4, with 9 nucleotides matching TRBD1. The length of the CDR3 is 13 residues. Trimming at V came to 3 bases and at J to 8 bases, leaving 1 base not matched to a gene. The V gene's germline CDR1 is LGHDT and CDR2 YNNKEL (reference sequence). CDR3 nucleotide sequence: TGTGCCAGCAGCCAGGGACAGGGAGAAAAACTGTTTTTT. The encoded protein is CASSQGQGEKLFF.

This clonotype occurred a few times. The genes are TRBV29-1 and TRBJ1-2; D is undetermined. Germline V gene data show CDR1 as SQVTM and CDR2 as ANQGSEA. The ends were cut back, 5 bases at V and 0 bases at J, with 7 bases in the middle. The CDR3 runs to 12 residues. The chain's CDR3 is CSVTGTNYGYTF. The DNA of the CDR3 is TGCAGCGTTACCGGGACTAACTATGGCTACACCTTC.

The CDR3 sequence is CSARDLAESTDTQYF. In DNA form, the CDR3 reads TGCAGTGCTAGAGACCTAGCGGAGTCCACAGATACGCAGTATTTT. The chain has TRBV20-1 and TRBJ2-3; the match to TRBD2 covers 7 bases. The CDR3 spans 15 residues. Looked up from germline, CDR1 is DFQATT and CDR2 is SNEGSKA (reference sequence). V trimming: 0 bases; J trimming: 2 bases; junction bases outside the gene matches: 5.

The chain combines TRBV6-1 with TRBJ1-2, with no clear D. Per the germline V gene, CDR1 is MNHNS and CDR2 is SASEGT. The CDR3 runs 12 residues. Trimming pared 1 base from V and 4 bases from J, leaving 4 bases between. This CDR3 is CASSEEPYGYTF. The CDR3 DNA sequence: TGTGCCAGCAGTGAAGAACCCTATGGCTACACCTTC.

The J gene is TRBJ2-5, the V gene TRBV20-1, with 14 bases lining up with TRBD2. Germline assignment: CDR1 DFQATT and CDR2 SNEGSKA (reference sequence). V was pared by 4 bases and J by 0 bases, with 4 bases of the junction left unmatched. The CDR3 covers 16 residues. CDR3 DNA: TGCAGTGCTACGGGACTAGCGGGGGCCGACCAAGAGACCCAGTACTTC. Residues: CSATGLAGADQETQYF.

This clonotype was counted a single time. This chain links TRBV6-2 or TRBV6-3 with TRBJ2-5; 9 positions match TRBD2. The germline gives CDR1 MNHEY, CDR2 SVGEGT. The CDR3 runs 15 residues. Trimming removed 5 bases from V and 6 bases from J; junction bases left unmatched: 10. The CDR3 sequence: CASSSGGFEGKTQYF. Here the CDR3 DNA reads TGTGCCAGCAGTAGCGGGGGGTTCGAAGGAAAGACCCAGTACTTC.

The chain recombines TRBV20-1 with TRBJ1-6; D unresolved. Trimming shortened V by 5 bases and J by 7 bases, and 18 bases separated the two germline ends. From germline, CDR1 is DFQATT and CDR2 SNEGSKA (reference sequence). CDR3 size: 15 residues. CDR3 protein: CSAHPLGRVNSPLHF. The CDR3 DNA reads TGCAGTGCTCACCCCTTGGGGAGGGTGAATTCACCCCTCCACTTT.

The rearrangement uses TRBV4-2 and TRBJ1-3, with D tentatively TRBD1 (5 bases). From germline, CDR1 is LGHNA and CDR2 YNFKEQ. CDR3 length: 14 residues. V lost 8 bases to trimming and J lost 0 bases, with 11 bases between them. The CDR3 DNA is TGTGCCAGCGGACGGGGGAGCTCTGGAAACACCATATATTTT. Translating it yields CASGRGSSGNTIYF.

This chain uses TRBV4-1 with TRBJ2-3, with D hard to call. The V gene lost 1 base and the J gene lost 9 bases, with 14 bases spanning the gap. Germline loops: CDR1 MGHRA, CDR2 YSYEKL. The CDR3 length is 14 residues. The CDR3 region is CASSQGPAEDTQYF. CDR3 DNA sequence: TGCGCCAGCAGCCAAGGACCCGCAGAGGACACGCAGTATTTT.

This clonotype was observed a handful of times. This sequence joins TRBV29-1 and TRBJ2-5; 11 nucleotides align to TRBD2. Germline-derived CDR1 and CDR2 are SQVTM and ANQGSEA. The CDR3 extends over 18 amino acids. V trimming: 3 bases; J trimming: 2 bases; junction bases outside the gene matches: 14. The CDR3 protein is CSVENLAGGQLVQETQYF. The CDR3 bases are TGCAGCGTTGAGAACCTAGCGGGAGGTCAATTAGTTCAAGAGACCCAGTACTTC.